In this sample, the clone carrying this T cell receptor beta chain turned up a few times. Method: immunoSEQ multiplex PCR; TCRdb's copy keeps in-frame clones and lacks some. Altogether roughly 70,000 clones are present, nearly 85% being singletons, with the ten largest covering roughly 28%. These data are taken from a study of control samples from healthy donors and cancer patients. CDR3 length: 11 residues. The V end lost 4 bases, the J end lost 6 bases, and 10 bases lay between the germline ends. The germline gives CDR1 SQVTM, CDR2 ANQGSEA. The specimen sequenced was blood. This sequence was found in a man aged 50 to 60 in good health. The V gene is TRBV29-1, the J gene TRBJ2-7; unclear D gene. The CDR3 loop is CSVGKGGEQYF. For the CDR3, the DNA is TGCAGCGTTGGTAAGGGCGGCGAGCAGTACTTC.